This T cell receptor (beta chain) was identified during a study of vaccination and CD4 T cells after COVID-19. Treatment of the sample: roughly ten-day PBMC culture with coronavirus spike peptide pools or control peptides (ViraFEST assay). With fresh IL-2 medium, half the medium was replaced on days 3 and 7. Cultured CD4+ T cells had their DNA profiled by the Oncomine TCR Beta short-read assay. Investigators obtained genomic DNA by extraction from cultured CD4+ T cells. In TCRdb, the PCR reads were re-called with MiXCR into one record per CDR3 protein. The data contain more than 15,000 distinct CDR3 sequences, approximately 50% of them singletons. For this clonotype: Its target is unknown.

The receptor's source is a human donor with COVID-19. Sequences were obtained from cultured CD4+ T cells from blood.

CDR3 sequence: CASSLGTSEETQYF. CDR3 nucleotide sequence: TGTGCCAGCAGTTTGGGGACTAGTGAAGAGACCCAGTACTTC. V usage is TRBV12-3 or TRBV12-4 and J usage is TRBJ2-5; 8 bases fit TRBD2. The CDR3 sequence is 14 residues long. The ends lost 3 bases at V and 3 bases at J; junction bases unmatched: 3.